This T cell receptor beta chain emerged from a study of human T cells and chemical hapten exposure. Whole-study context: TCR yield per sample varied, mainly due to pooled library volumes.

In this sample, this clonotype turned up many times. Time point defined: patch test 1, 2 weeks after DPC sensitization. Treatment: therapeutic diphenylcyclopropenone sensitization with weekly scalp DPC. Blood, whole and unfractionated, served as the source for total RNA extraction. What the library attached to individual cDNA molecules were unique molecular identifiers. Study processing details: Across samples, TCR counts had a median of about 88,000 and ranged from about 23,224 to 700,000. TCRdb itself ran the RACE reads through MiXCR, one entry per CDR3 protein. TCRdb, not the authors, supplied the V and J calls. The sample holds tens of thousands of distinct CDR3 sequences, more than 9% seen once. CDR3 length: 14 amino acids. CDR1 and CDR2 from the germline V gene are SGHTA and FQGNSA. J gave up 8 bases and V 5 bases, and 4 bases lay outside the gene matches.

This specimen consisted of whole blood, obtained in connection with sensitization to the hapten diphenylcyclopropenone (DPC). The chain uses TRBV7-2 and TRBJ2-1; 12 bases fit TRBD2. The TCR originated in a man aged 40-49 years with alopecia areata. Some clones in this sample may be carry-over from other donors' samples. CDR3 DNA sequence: TGTGCCAGCAGCCCACTAGCGGGAGGTCATGAGCAGTTCTTC. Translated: CASSPLAGGHEQFF.